This T cell receptor beta chain was profiled in a study of T-cell reconstitution after alpha-beta-depleted transplantation in children. The library targeted TCRbeta and was prepared with unique molecular identifiers. Using its own MiXCR run on the PCR reads, TCRdb lists one record per CDR3 protein. The sample holds about 640,000 distinct CDR3 sequences, approximately 16% seen once. CDR3 length: 13 amino acids. The V gene lost 5 bases and the J gene lost 3 bases, with 10 bases spanning the gap. Germline V gene sequence: CDR1 DFQATT, CDR2 SNEGSKA (reference sequence). At least ten counts were recorded for this clonotype.

The rearrangement joins TRBV20-1 to TRBJ2-2; D gene ambiguous. This TCR derives from a human donor who donated a stem cell graft to a child with acute myeloid leukemia. The material sequenced was PBMCs from the stem cell graft donor, taken from the stem cell graft. CDR3 loop: CSALASDTGELFF. Written as DNA, the CDR3 is TGCAGTGCTTTAGCTTCGGACACCGGGGAGCTGTTTTTT.